Presented here are 18 T cell receptor beta chains from one specimen sequenced in a study of monozygotic twins with inflammatory bowel disease (dated by TCRdb to the late 2010s). The method was 5' RACE. Sequencing was carried out with an Illumina HiSeq 2500. Following reprocessing of the reads by TCRdb, the data hold one row per CDR3 protein sequence and no DNA is available. The sample's clone listing holds hundreds of thousands of distinct CDR3 sequences. The ten largest account for less than 6.5% of the sample. The sample comprised blood. The source of these receptors is a human donor with ulcerative colitis or Crohn's disease, or a healthy co-twin of an affected twin (not recorded which).

The gene calls are TRBV25-1 and TRBJ1-1; with no DNA, the TCRdb D assignment of TRBD1 cannot be verified. This CDR3 spans 16 amino acids. CDR1 and CDR2 from the germline V gene are MGHDK and SYGVNS. Here the CDR3 reads CASSPLSGQRNTEAFF.

V is TRBV20-1 and J is TRBJ2-3. The length of the CDR3 is 15 residues. The V gene's germline CDR1 is DFQATT and CDR2 SNEGSKA (reference sequence). This CDR3 is CSARFSGTSTDTQYF.

Here the CDR3 reads CASREGQAEPEQFF. V gene TRBV12-3 or TRBV12-4 combines with J gene TRBJ2-1; there is no DNA to check the TCRdb D call of TRBD1. There are 14 residues in the CDR3.

The V gene is TRBV9, the J gene TRBJ2-7; no DNA is available, so the TRBD1 call from TCRdb remains unchecked. Germline V gene sequence: CDR1 SGDLS, CDR2 YYNGEE. The CDR3 has 13 residues. The CDR3 spells CASSELQGHEQYF.

The chain recombines TRBV7-9 with TRBJ1-1. The CDR3 length is 13 residues. Germline V gives CDR1 SEHNR, CDR2 FQNEAQ (reference sequence). The CDR3 loop is CASSLLMDTEAFF.

This chain uses TRBV12-3 or TRBV12-4 with TRBJ2-7; TCRdb's assignment of TRBD1 cannot be checked, as there is no DNA. The CDR3 loop spans 13 amino acids. The CDR3 loop reads CASNPDNNYEQYF.

V usage is TRBV27 and J usage is TRBJ1-2; TCRdb reports TRBD1, a call that lacks DNA to check it against. CDR1 and CDR2 from the germline V gene are MNHEY and SMNVEV (reference sequence). CDR3 length equals 14 residues. Here the CDR3 reads CASSLSGTHYGYTF.

The rearrangement uses TRBV27 and TRBJ2-2; the TCRdb D gene call, TRBD1, has no DNA to confirm it. Germline CDR1 is MNHEY and CDR2 is SMNVEV (reference sequence). CDR3 length: 15 amino acids. The CDR3 loop reads CASSFRVTNTGELFF.

The rearrangement uses TRBV6-5 and TRBJ1-3; TCRdb reports TRBD1, a call that lacks DNA to check it against. CDR3 size: 17 residues. Germline V gene lookup returns CDR1 MNHEY and CDR2 SVGAGI. Here the CDR3 reads CASSYGQTGETGNTIYF.

The chain carries TRBV6-5 and TRBJ1-5. Looked up from germline, CDR1 is MNHEY and CDR2 is SVGAGI. This CDR3 has 15 amino acids. CDR3: CASSSSFYSNQPQHF.

The CDR3 protein is CASSQTGNSYEQYF. The gene calls are TRBV12-3 or TRBV12-4 and TRBJ2-7; TCRdb outputs TRBD1, but without DNA this stays unchecked. This CDR3 has 14 residues.

The chain recombines TRBV6-2 or TRBV6-3 with TRBJ2-1. Germline V gene lookup returns CDR1 MNHEY and CDR2 SVGEGT. The CDR3 has 13 amino acids. CDR3 residues: CASSYSPRHEQFF.

The chain employs TRBV7-3 and TRBJ1-4; TCRdb gives TRBD1 as the D gene, but with no DNA this cannot be confirmed. Germline V gene sequence: CDR1 SGHTA, CDR2 FQGTGA. CDR3 length: 13 residues. This CDR3 reads CASSSGAGEKLFF.

The CDR3 spells CASRRGGVGEPQHF. The chain combines TRBV7-8 with TRBJ1-5. CDR1 and CDR2 from the germline V gene are SGHVS and FQNEAQ. The CDR3 covers 14 residues.

Here the CDR3 reads CASREEMTGFSYEQYF. The chain couples TRBV6-2 or TRBV6-3 to TRBJ2-7. Germline values: CDR1 MNHEY, CDR2 SVGEGT. This CDR3 is 16 amino acids long.

The J gene is TRBJ2-2, the V gene TRBV27; the TRBD1 assignment by TCRdb is unverifiable without DNA. In germline, CDR1 is MNHEY, CDR2 SMNVEV (reference sequence). This CDR3 is built from 16 residues. CDR3 loop: CASSLATGGAGGELFF.

The chain carries TRBV2 and TRBJ2-1. The CDR3 has 11 amino acids. CDR1 SNHLY and CDR2 FYNNEI come from the germline V gene. The chain's CDR3 is CASALYNEQFF.

This chain connects TRBV29-1 to TRBJ2-7; TCRdb's assignment of TRBD2 cannot be checked, as there is no DNA. This CDR3 comprises 13 residues. Germline V gives CDR1 SQVTM, CDR2 ANQGSEA. CDR3 sequence reads: CSVTGGGSYEQYF.